This TCR beta chain was sequenced in a study of blood T cell repertoires in COVID-19. Study details: Italy, Spain and the United States were the sources of the convalescent and acute COVID-19 samples.

Original processing notes: Reference gene primers were amplified, and this amplification served to estimate nucleated cell counts. Profiling relied on immunoSEQ multiplex PCR, and the TCRdb table lists in-frame clones only, not all of them. The DNA gave D and trimming, while V, J and clone size come from that table. The table includes roughly 150,000 clones, more than 85% detected once. Sequencing used peripheral blood. This TCR derives from a man in his 60s with active or convalescent COVID-19.

CDR3 nucleotides: TGTGCCAGCTCACCCCAACAATCCCGTCAAGGGGAGCCCCAGCATTTT. This codes for CASSPQQSRQGEPQHF. The J gene is TRBJ1-5, the V gene TRBV18; tentative D call: TRBD1 (5 bases). V was pared by 3 bases and J by 8 bases, with 20 bases between. Per the germline V gene, CDR1 is KGHSH and CDR2 is LQKENI. The CDR3 extends over 16 amino acids. Supplemented by reference TRBV18 and TRBJ1-5, the full variable domain reads NAGVMQNPRHLVRRRGQEARLRCSPMKGHSHVYWYRQLPEEGLKFMVYLQKENIIDESGMPKERFSAEFPKEGPSILRIQQVVRGDSAAYFCASSPQQSRQGEPQHFGDGTRLSIL.